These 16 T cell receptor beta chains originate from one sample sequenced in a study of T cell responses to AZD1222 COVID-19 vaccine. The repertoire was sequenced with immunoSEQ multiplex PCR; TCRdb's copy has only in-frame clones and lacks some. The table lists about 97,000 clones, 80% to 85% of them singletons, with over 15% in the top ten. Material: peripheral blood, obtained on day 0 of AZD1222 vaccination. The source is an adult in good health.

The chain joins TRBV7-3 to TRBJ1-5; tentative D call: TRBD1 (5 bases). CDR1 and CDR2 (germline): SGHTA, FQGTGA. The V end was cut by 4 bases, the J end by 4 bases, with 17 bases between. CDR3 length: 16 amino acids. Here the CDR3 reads CASSSHPVGGNQPQHF. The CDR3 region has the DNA TGTGCCAGCAGCTCCCACCCCGTGGGGGGTAATCAGCCCCAGCATTTT.

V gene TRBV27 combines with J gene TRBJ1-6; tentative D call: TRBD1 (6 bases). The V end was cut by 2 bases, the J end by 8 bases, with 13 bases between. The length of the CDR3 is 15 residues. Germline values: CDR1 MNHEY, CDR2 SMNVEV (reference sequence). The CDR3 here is CASSLRGLGYSPLHF. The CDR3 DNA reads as TGTGCCAGCAGTTTAAGGGGGTTAGGTTATTCACCCCTCCACTTT.

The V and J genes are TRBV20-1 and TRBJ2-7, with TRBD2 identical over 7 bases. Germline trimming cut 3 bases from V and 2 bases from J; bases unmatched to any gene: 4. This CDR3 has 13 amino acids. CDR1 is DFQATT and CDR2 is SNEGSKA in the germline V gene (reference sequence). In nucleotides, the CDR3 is TGCAGTGCTAGTTCGGGAGGAGCCTACGAGCAGTACTTC. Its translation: CSASSGGAYEQYF.

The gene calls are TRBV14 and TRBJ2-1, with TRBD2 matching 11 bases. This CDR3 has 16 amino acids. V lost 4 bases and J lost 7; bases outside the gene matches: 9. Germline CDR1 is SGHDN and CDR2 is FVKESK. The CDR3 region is CASSRGSGRGGNEQFF. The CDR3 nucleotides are TGTGCCAGCAGCCGAGGTAGCGGGAGGGGAGGGAATGAGCAGTTCTTC. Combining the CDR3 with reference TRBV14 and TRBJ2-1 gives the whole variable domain EAGVTQFPSHSVIEKGQTVTLRCDPISGHDNLYWYRRVMGKEIKFLLHFVKESKQDESGMPNNRFLAERTGGTYSTLKVQPAELEDSGVYFCASSRGSGRGGNEQFFGPGTRLTVL.

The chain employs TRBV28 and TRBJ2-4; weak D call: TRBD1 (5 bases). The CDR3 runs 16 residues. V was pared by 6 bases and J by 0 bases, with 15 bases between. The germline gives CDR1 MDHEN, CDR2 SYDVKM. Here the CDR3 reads CASSTTATIAKNIQYF. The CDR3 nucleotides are TGTGCCAGCAGCACGACAGCCACCATAGCCAAAAACATTCAGTACTTC. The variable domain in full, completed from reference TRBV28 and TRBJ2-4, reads DVKVTQSSRYLVKRTGEKVFLECVQDMDHENMFWYRQDPGLGLRLIYFSYDVKMKEKGDIPEGYSVSREKKERFSLILESASTNQTSMYLCASSTTATIAKNIQYFGAGTRLSVL.

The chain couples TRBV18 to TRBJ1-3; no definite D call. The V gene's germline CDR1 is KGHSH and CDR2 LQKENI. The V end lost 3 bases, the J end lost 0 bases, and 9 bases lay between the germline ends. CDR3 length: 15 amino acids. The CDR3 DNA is TGTGCCAGCTCACCTTCTAGGTCCTCTGGAAACACCATATATTTT. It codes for CASSPSRSSGNTIYF.

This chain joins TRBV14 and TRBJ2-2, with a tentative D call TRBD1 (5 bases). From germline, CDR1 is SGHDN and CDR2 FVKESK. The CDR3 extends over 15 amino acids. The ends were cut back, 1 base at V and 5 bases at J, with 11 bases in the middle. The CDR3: CASSQGQGKTGELFF. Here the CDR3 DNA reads TGTGCCAGCAGCCAAGGTCAGGGAAAGACCGGGGAGCTGTTTTTT.

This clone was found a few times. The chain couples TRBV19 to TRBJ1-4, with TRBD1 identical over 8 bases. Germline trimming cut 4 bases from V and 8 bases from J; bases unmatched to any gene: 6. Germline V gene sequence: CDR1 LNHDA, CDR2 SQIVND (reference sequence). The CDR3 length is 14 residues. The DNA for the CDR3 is TGTGCCAGTAGTACGGGGACAGGAGTCGAAAAACTGTTTTTT. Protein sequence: CASSTGTGVEKLFF.

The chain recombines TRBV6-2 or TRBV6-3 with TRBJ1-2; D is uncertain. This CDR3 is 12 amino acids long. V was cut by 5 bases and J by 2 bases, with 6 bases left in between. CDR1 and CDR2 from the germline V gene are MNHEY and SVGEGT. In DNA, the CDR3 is TGTGCCAGCAGTGCCATAAACTATGGCTACACCTTC. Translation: CASSAINYGYTF.

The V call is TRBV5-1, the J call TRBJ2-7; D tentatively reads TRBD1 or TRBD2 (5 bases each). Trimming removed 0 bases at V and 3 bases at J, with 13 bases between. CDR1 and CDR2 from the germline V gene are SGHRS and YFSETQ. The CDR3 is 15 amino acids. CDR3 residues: CASSLVGAPYYEQYF. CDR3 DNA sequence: TGCGCCAGCAGCTTGGTCGGGGCGCCCTACTACGAGCAGTACTTC.

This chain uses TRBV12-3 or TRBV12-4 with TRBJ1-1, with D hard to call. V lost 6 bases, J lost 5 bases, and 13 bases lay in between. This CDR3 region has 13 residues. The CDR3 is CASRWQLGTEAFF. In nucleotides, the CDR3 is TGTGCCAGCAGGTGGCAGTTGGGGACTGAAGCTTTCTTT.

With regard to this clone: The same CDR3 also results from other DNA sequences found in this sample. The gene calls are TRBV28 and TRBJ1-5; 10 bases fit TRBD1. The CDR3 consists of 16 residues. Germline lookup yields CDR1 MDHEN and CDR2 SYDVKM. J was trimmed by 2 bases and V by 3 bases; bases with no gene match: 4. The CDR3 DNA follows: TGTGCCAGCAGTTTCCGGGACAGGGGAGGCAATCAGCCCCAGCATTTT. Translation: CASSFRDRGGNQPQHF.

The CDR3 sequence is CASSQDILGGMNTEAFF. CDR3 nucleotides: TGCGCCAGCAGCCAAGATATCTTAGGGGGTATGAACACTGAAGCTTTCTTT. This chain connects TRBV4-3 to TRBJ1-1, with TRBD1 as a possible D gene (6 bases). The germline CDR1 and CDR2 sequences are LGHNA and YSLEER. The V gene lost 0 bases and the J gene lost 0 bases, with 14 bases spanning the gap. The CDR3 sequence is 17 residues long.

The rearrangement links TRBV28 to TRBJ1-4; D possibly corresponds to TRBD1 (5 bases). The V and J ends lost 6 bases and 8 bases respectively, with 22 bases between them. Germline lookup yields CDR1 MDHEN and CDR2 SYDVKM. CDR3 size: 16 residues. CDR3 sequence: CASSPPGGVGGEKLFF. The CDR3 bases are TGTGCCAGCAGCCCACCTGGGGGGGTCGGAGGGGAAAAACTGTTTTTT.

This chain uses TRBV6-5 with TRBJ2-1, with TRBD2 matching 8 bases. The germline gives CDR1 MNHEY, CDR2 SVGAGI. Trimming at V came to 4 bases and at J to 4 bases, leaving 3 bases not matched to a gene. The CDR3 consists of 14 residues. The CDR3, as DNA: TGTGCCAGCAGTTCCAGCGGGGGTTACAATGAGCAGTTCTTC. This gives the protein CASSSSGGYNEQFF.

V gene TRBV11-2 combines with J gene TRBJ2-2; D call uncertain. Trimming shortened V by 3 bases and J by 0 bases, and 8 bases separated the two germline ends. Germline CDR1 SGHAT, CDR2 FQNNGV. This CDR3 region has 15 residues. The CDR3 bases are TGTGCCAGCAGCTTCACCCGAACGAACACCGGGGAGCTGTTTTTT. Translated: CASSFTRTNTGELFF. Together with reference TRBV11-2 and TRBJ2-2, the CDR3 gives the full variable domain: EAGVAQSPRYKIIEKRQSVAFWCNPISGHATLYWYQQILGQGPKLLIQFQNNGVVDDSQLPKDRFSAERLKGVDSTLKIQPAKLEDSAVYLCASSFTRTNTGELFFGEGSRLTVL.